The T cell receptor beta chain under discussion was sequenced for a study of shared clonotypes between healthy human individuals. Study information: CD4 naive and memory got three plates each, CD8 naive two, CD8 memory one.

As for this clone: Its antigen is unknown. In the same sample, other DNA sequences code for this CDR3.

Per the germline V gene, CDR1 is SGDLS and CDR2 is YYNGEE. The CDR3 sequence is 15 residues long. J lost 5 bases, V lost 3 bases, and 5 bases had no gene match. The sorted-subset replicate PCRs were given 200 ng DNA, which is roughly 30,000 T cell genomes. Method: immunoSEQ multiplex PCR; TCRdb's copy keeps in-frame clones and lacks some. In the table there are about 2 million clones, roughly 94% of which are singletons. CD8 cells regarded as naive lacked CD45RO, were positively chosen for CCR7, and omitted terminally differentiated effector memory CD45RA+ cells. General study results and limits: Sequencing depth was expected to influence donor clonotype sharing. Owing to a small donor count, the genetic and exposure-history diversity represented was limited.

V is TRBV9 and J is TRBJ1-4; 9 bases agree with TRBD1. This clonotype originated in a man aged 18 to 29 in good health. What was sequenced was naive CD8+ T cells sorted from blood. The CDR3 DNA reads TGTGCCAGCAGCGAAGGAGGGACAGGGAATGAAAAACTGTTTTTT. Translated: CASSEGGTGNEKLFF.